The 9 T cell receptor beta chains reported below all come from one sample, sequenced in a study of tumor-infiltrating lymphocytes in localized non-small cell lung cancer. Produced via immunoSEQ multiplex PCR; TCRdb's table is partial and in-frame only. The sample shows 11,000 to 15,000 clones, 80% to 90% of them seen only once. The specimen sequenced was lung tumor tissue. The receptors were sampled from a human donor with non-small cell lung cancer.

The chain carries TRBV7-6 and TRBJ1-1, with D hard to call. This CDR3 comprises 14 residues. Germline-derived CDR1 and CDR2 are SGHVS and FNYEAQ. Trimming removed 3 bases at V and 4 bases at J, with 12 bases between. CDR3: CASSLEGSTTEAFF. The CDR3 nucleotides read TGTGCCAGCAGCTTGGAAGGGAGCACCACTGAAGCTTTCTTT.

DNA of the CDR3: TGTGCCAGCAGCTTAGCAGGAGGGTCTGGGGCCAACGTCCTGACTTTC. This encodes CASSLAGGSGANVLTF. The rearrangement uses TRBV7-9 and TRBJ2-6; tentatively, D is TRBD2 (6 bases). V lost 0 bases, J lost 1 base, and 7 bases lay in between. This CDR3 is 16 amino acids long. Germline loops: CDR1 SEHNR, CDR2 FQNEAQ (reference sequence). The variable domain in full, completed from reference TRBV7-9 and TRBJ2-6, reads DTGVSQNPRHKITKRGQNVTFRCDPISEHNRLYWYRQTLGQGPEFLTYFQNEAQLEKSRLLSDRFSAERPKGSFSTLEIQRTEQGDSAMYLCASSLAGGSGANVLTFGAGSRLTVL.

This chain joins TRBV19 and TRBJ2-2; TRBD2 might be the D (5 bases). The CDR3 loop spans 14 amino acids. Per the germline V gene, CDR1 is LNHDA and CDR2 is SQIVND (reference sequence). Trimming removed 5 bases at V and 6 bases at J, with 13 bases between. The CDR3 DNA sequence: TGTGCCAGTAGTCCGGGAAGGGTGGCCGGGGAGCTGTTTTTT. Its protein product is CASSPGRVAGELFF.

The chain carries TRBV7-9 and TRBJ2-7; D is unclear. The germline V and J ends were trimmed by 5 bases and 3 bases, with 17 bases remaining between them. The CDR3 loop spans 15 amino acids. Germline CDR1 is SEHNR and CDR2 is FQNEAQ (reference sequence). The CDR3 here is CASSRSYSEIYEQYF. The CDR3 coding sequence is TGTGCCAGCAGCAGGAGTTACAGCGAGATCTACGAGCAGTACTTC. The variable domain in full, with the rest retrieved from reference TRBV7-9 and TRBJ2-7, is DTGVSQNPRHKITKRGQNVTFRCDPISEHNRLYWYRQTLGQGPEFLTYFQNEAQLEKSRLLSDRFSAERPKGSFSTLEIQRTEQGDSAMYLCASSRSYSEIYEQYFGPGTRLTVT.

The chain combines TRBV9 with TRBJ2-2; D is uncertain. The CDR3 contains 14 residues. Germline CDR1 is SGDLS and CDR2 is YYNGEE. V was trimmed by 0 bases and J by 6 bases, leaving 9 bases between them. The CDR3 spells CASSVGVRAGELFF. The DNA for the CDR3 is TGTGCCAGCAGCGTAGGAGTAAGGGCCGGGGAGCTGTTTTTT.

This rearrangement joins TRBV30 to TRBJ2-3; D remains ambiguous. The germline V gene encodes CDR1 GTSNPN and CDR2 SVGIG (reference sequence). Trimming took 2 bases from V and 3 from J, leaving 6 bases between them. The CDR3 totals 12 residues. The chain's CDR3 is CAWSSWTDTQYF. CDR3 sequence (DNA): TGTGCCTGGAGTAGCTGGACAGATACGCAGTATTTT.

The J gene is TRBJ2-3, the V gene TRBV6-6, with 11 bases fitting TRBD2. V was clipped by 0 bases and J by 6 bases; unmatched bases: 2. Germline CDR1 reads MNHNY; CDR2 reads SVGAGI (reference sequence). The CDR3 runs to 15 residues. CDR3 in amino acids: CASSYSGTSGDTQYF. For the CDR3, the DNA is TGTGCCAGCAGTTACTCAGGGACTAGCGGCGATACGCAGTATTTT.

CDR3 DNA: TGTGCCAGCTCTCAGCGGGAAACGGGAGAGCAGTACTTC. This codes for CASSQRETGEQYF. The chain combines TRBV6-1 with TRBJ2-7; 7 bases fit TRBD2. The V and J ends lost 8 bases and 7 bases, in that order; junction bases with no gene match: 11. This CDR3 region has 13 residues. CDR1 MNHNS and CDR2 SASEGT come from the germline V gene.

V and J are TRBV6-4 and TRBJ2-7; TRBD2 agrees at 12 bases. The CDR3 covers 17 residues. Looked up from germline, CDR1 is MRHNA and CDR2 is SNTAGT. The ends lost 0 bases at V and 2 bases at J; junction bases unmatched: 5. CDR3 sequence: CASSDSALAGGTYEQYF. CDR3 coding DNA: TGTGCCAGCAGTGACTCCGCCCTAGCGGGAGGGACCTACGAGCAGTACTTC.